Listed below are T cell receptor beta chains from one sample, sequenced in a study of STAT5B mutations in CD4+ large granular lymphocyte leukemia. Sequencing used immunoSEQ multiplex PCR; TCRdb keeps in-frame clones, though not all of them. Of approximately 39,000 clones in the sample, around 85% were seen once. Input material: CD4+ T cells from blood buffy coats. These receptors were obtained from a human donor in good health. Each CDR3 is given without its conserved first and last residue. Fields, in order: D gene, clone size, V gene, J gene, CDR3 protein. A D gene is named only where the DNA matches it firmly. Part of the rows lack a size; the others show once, few, many or a class for expanded clones.

>-|-|TRBV11-2|TRBJ1-6
ASSLLKDNSPLH
>-|-|TRBV5-8|TRBJ1-2
ASSLGVGLEYGYT
>-|-|TRBV5-1|TRBJ2-3
ASSLYEGPGTDTQY
>-|-|TRBV7-8|TRBJ2-7
ASSLVRQNYEQY
>TRBD1|few|TRBV7-6|TRBJ2-7
ASSSPGQGDEQY
>-|once|TRBV20-1|TRBJ2-5
SGTHQETQY
>-|-|TRBV7-2|TRBJ2-2
ASSYPLGNTGELF
>-|once|TRBV30|TRBJ1-4
AWSRGDGDEKLF
>TRBD1|-|TRBV6-5|TRBJ1-1
ASSPRTGNTEAF
>TRBD2|-|TRBV11-1|TRBJ2-3
ASALTSGGSSTDTQY
>-|-|TRBV25-1|TRBJ1-4
ASSDRQETNEKLF
>TRBD1|-|TRBV27|TRBJ1-2
ASSSGDRVGGYT
>TRBD1|-|TRBV19|TRBJ1-5
ASSSDRGEQPQH
>-|-|TRBV19|TRBJ2-1
ASWDLYNEQF
>-|few|TRBV6-5|TRBJ1-6
ASTSQLQSPLH
>-|once|TRBV6-5|TRBJ1-1
ASSPDRPAEAF
>-|-|TRBV10-3|TRBJ1-6
AISGDRPPNSPLH
>TRBD1|-|TRBV5-1|TRBJ1-6
ASSLGGQARSWSNSPLH
>TRBD1|-|TRBV25-1|TRBJ1-2
ASSELTGSGYT
>-|-|TRBV19|TRBJ1-5
ASSISPPGQPQH
>-|-|TRBV4-3|TRBJ2-6
ASSRHSGANVLT
>-|once|TRBV6-5|TRBJ2-7
ASSYLYEQY
>-|-|TRBV6-5|TRBJ2-3
ASSSDRASGERQY
>-|-|TRBV4-3|TRBJ2-7
ASSQDQQGGVGEQY
>-|once|TRBV5-1|TRBJ2-3
ASTPGGGGSTDTQY
>TRBD1|-|TRBV19|TRBJ1-4
ASSDRFNEKLF
>-|once|TRBV19|TRBJ2-3
ASSRGRQPTDTQY
>TRBD1|-|TRBV9|TRBJ1-1
ASSVGQGQGTEAF
>TRBD1|-|TRBV19|TRBJ2-3
ASRRTGEMNTQY
>-|-|TRBV29-1|TRBJ2-5
SVKGTGETQY
>-|once|TRBV19|TRBJ2-7
ASSMSRGYEQY
>TRBD1|-|TRBV7-9|TRBJ2-7
ASSQTGQGKYEQY
>-|few|TRBV11-2|TRBJ2-2
ASSLRGGGGELF
>TRBD1|few|TRBV19|TRBJ1-5
ASPFLTGTLLQPQH
>-|-|TRBV7-2|TRBJ1-1
ASSLHRINTEAF
>-|-|TRBV19|TRBJ1-2
ASSFARDGYGYT
>-|-|TRBV6-5|TRBJ2-3
ASSYSSGSHTDTQY
>TRBD1|-|TRBV18|TRBJ1-1
ASSPLGQGDGAF